The 30 T cell receptor beta chains presented below share a single source sample, sequenced in a study of metastatic and nonmetastatic thyroid tumors. Ahead of thyroid surgery, no patient had received treatment of any kind. TCRdb re-called the PCR reads through MiXCR. The sample lists about 21,000 clones, approximately 25% seen once, with about 20% in the top ten. The sample was blood. These receptors originate from a female donor with papillary thyroid cancer or a benign thyroid nodule (not recorded which). Some clones in this sample may be carry-over from other donors' samples.

This clone occurred a few times. This sequence joins TRBV27 and TRBJ2-7; D not certain. CDR1 and CDR2 (germline): MNHEY, SMNVEV (reference sequence). Trimming removed 5 bases from V and 3 bases from J, with 11 bases in between. CDR3 length: 13 amino acids. The DNA for the CDR3 is TGTGCCAGCAGTCCCCAGGCGAACTACGAGCAGTACTTC. This codes for CASSPQANYEQYF.

This clone qualifies as medium-sized. V is TRBV7-2 and J is TRBJ2-3, with D possibly being TRBD2 (5 bases). V was clipped by 0 bases and J by 3 bases, with 7 bases between them. This CDR3 spans 14 amino acids. Germline V gene lookup returns CDR1 SGHTA and CDR2 FQGNSA. The chain's CDR3 is CASSLAEATDTQYF. The CDR3 nucleotides are TGTGCCAGCAGCTTAGCGGAGGCAACAGATACGCAGTATTTT.

Ten or more counts support this clone. The CDR3 nucleotides are TGTGCCTGGAGTTCGGGACAGGGGACCACAGATACGCAGTATTTT. Protein sequence: CAWSSGQGTTDTQYF. The rearrangement links TRBV30 to TRBJ2-3; 10 positions match TRBD1. After removal of 2 bases from V and 2 bases from J, the junction contained 4 bases not matched to a gene. The CDR3 sequence is 15 residues long. Germline CDR1 is GTSNPN and CDR2 is SVGIG (reference sequence). The variable domain in full, completed from reference TRBV30 and TRBJ2-3, reads SQTIHQWPATLVQPVGSPLSLECTVEGTSNPNLYWYRQAAGRGLQLLFYSVGIGQISSEVPQNLSASRPQDRQFILSSKKLLLSDSGFYLCAWSSGQGTTDTQYFGPGTRLTVL.

This chain links TRBV18 with TRBJ1-6; TRBD1 is a possible D gene (5 bases). The CDR3 consists of 14 residues. The V and J ends lost 2 bases and 8 bases respectively, with 10 bases between them. CDR1 and CDR2 from the germline V gene are KGHSH and LQKENI. CDR3 sequence: CASSPRTSDSPLHF. In DNA, the CDR3 is TGTGCCAGCTCACCAAGGACATCTGATTCACCCCTCCACTTT.

This clone occurred many times. The chain employs TRBV6-2 or TRBV6-3 and TRBJ2-4, with 8 bases identical to TRBD1. The ends lost 6 bases at V and 0 bases at J; junction bases unmatched: 7. This CDR3 is built from 16 residues. Per the germline V gene, CDR1 is MNHEY and CDR2 is SVGEGT. This CDR3 reads CASRPGGGVAKNIQYF. The DNA of the CDR3 is TGTGCCAGCAGACCAGGGGGCGGGGTAGCCAAAAACATTCAGTACTTC.

This clone was observed a single time. The rearrangement joins TRBV5-1 to TRBJ2-4; D is tentatively TRBD1 or TRBD2 (5 bases each). The CDR3 contains 14 residues. Trimming removed 2 bases from V and 6 bases from J, with 12 bases in between. Germline CDR1 reads SGHRS; CDR2 reads YFSETQ. CDR3 coding DNA: TGCGCCAGCAGCTTACAGGTTGGGGGAAACATTCAGTACTTC. This translates into CASSLQVGGNIQYF.

This clone was counted ten times or more. The same CDR3 arises from other DNA sequences in this sample as well. The J gene is TRBJ2-3, the V gene TRBV14; the D gene is possibly TRBD1 (5 bases). Germline assignment: CDR1 SGHDN and CDR2 FVKESK. The CDR3 runs 16 residues. The V gene lost 2 bases and the J gene lost 2 bases, with 14 bases spanning the gap. The DNA of the CDR3 is TGTGCCAGCAGCCAAAAGCAGGGTCTCCTCACAGATACGCAGTATTTT. The encoded protein is CASSQKQGLLTDTQYF.

This clone was detected many times. This chain connects TRBV19 to TRBJ1-1, with D perhaps TRBD1 (5 bases). There are 14 residues in the CDR3. V gave up 2 bases and J gave up 3 bases, with 10 bases separating them. Germline V gene data show CDR1 as LNHDA and CDR2 as SQIVND (reference sequence). CDR3 DNA sequence: TGTGCCAGTAGTATACAGGGATATTACACTGAAGCTTTCTTT. Translating it yields CASSIQGYYTEAFF.

This clone was seen at least ten times. Other DNA sequences of this sample code for an identical CDR3. This chain connects TRBV30 to TRBJ2-7, with a tentative D call TRBD1 (6 bases). V lost 7 bases, J lost 3 bases, and 10 bases lay in between. CDR3 length: 11 amino acids. Germline lookup yields CDR1 GTSNPN and CDR2 SVGIG (reference sequence). CDR3 amino acids: CASLGGYEQYF. CDR3 bases: TGTGCCTCCCTAGGGGGCTACGAGCAGTACTTC.

V gene TRBV10-3 combines with J gene TRBJ1-6, with D tentatively TRBD1 (6 bases). Trimming took off 0 bases at V and 10 bases at J, with 16 bases between the two ends. Germline V CDR1 and CDR2: ENHRY, SYGVKD. This CDR3 comprises 16 residues. The CDR3 sequence: CAISESSLQGRSPLHF. CDR3 nucleotides: TGTGCCATCAGTGAGTCGAGTTTACAGGGAAGATCACCCCTCCACTTT.

The sample holds many counts of this clone. This chain uses TRBV18 with TRBJ2-3; 8 bases match TRBD1. CDR1 and CDR2 from the germline V gene are KGHSH and LQKENI. The length of the CDR3 is 17 residues. V shed 4 bases and J 1 base; nucleotides not matched to a gene: 10. The CDR3 is CASSRDRGRGRTDTQYF. In nucleotides, the CDR3 is TGTGCCAGCTCACGAGACAGGGGACGAGGCCGCACAGATACGCAGTATTTT. Drawing the rest from reference TRBV18 and TRBJ2-3, the complete variable domain is NAGVMQNPRHLVRRRGQEARLRCSPMKGHSHVYWYRQLPEEGLKFMVYLQKENIIDESGMPKERFSAEFPKEGPSILRIQQVVRGDSAAYFCASSRDRGRGRTDTQYFGPGTRLTVL.

By sample fraction, this clone is medium-sized. The chain is built from TRBV7-2 and TRBJ2-1, with D perhaps assigned TRBD1 or TRBD2 (5 bases each). V lost 5 bases to trimming and J lost 8 bases, with 22 bases between them. Germline V gene sequence: CDR1 SGHTA, CDR2 FQGNSA. CDR3 size: 16 residues. In DNA, the CDR3 is TGTGCCAGCAGCGACCACACCTGGGGGTCTACGGATGAGCAGTTCTTC. Encoded protein: CASSDHTWGSTDEQFF.

In this sample, this clone turned up many times. The junction differs from germline at one of its ends, possibly a read error. This chain connects TRBV15 to TRBJ2-7; the D gene is possibly TRBD1 (5 bases). The CDR3 length is 15 residues. The germline gives CDR1 LNHNV, CDR2 YYDKDF (reference sequence). CDR3 sequence: CATSREGARTYEQYF. Here the CDR3 DNA reads TGTGCCACCAGCCGAGAAGGGGCCAGAACCTACGAGCAGTACTTC.

This clone came up a few times. V and J are TRBV6-2 or TRBV6-3 and TRBJ1-5; D remains unclear. Germline values: CDR1 MNHEY, CDR2 SVGEGT. Trimming took off 7 bases at V and 0 bases at J, with 13 bases between the two ends. CDR3 length: 15 amino acids. The CDR3 is CASTTTPFSNQPQHF. CDR3 in DNA: TGTGCCAGCACCACTACACCATTTAGCAATCAGCCCCAGCATTTT.

This rearrangement joins TRBV3-1 to TRBJ2-2; D gene unclear. Germline loops: CDR1 LGHDT, CDR2 YNNKEL (reference sequence). The CDR3 runs to 13 residues. The DNA for the CDR3 is TGTGCAGCCATGGGCCTGAACACCGGGGAGCTGTTTTTT. It codes for CAAMGLNTGELFF. Full variable domain (missing parts from reference TRBV3-1 and TRBJ2-2): DTAVSQTPKYLVTQMGNDKSIKCEQNLGHDTMYWYKQDSKKFLKIMFSYNNKELIINETVPNRFSPKSPDKAHLNLHINSLELGDSAVYFCAAMGLNTGELFFGEGSRLTVL.

Points on this clone: A read error may produce the germline difference seen at one junction end. This rearrangement joins TRBV13 to TRBJ2-1, with D perhaps matching TRBD2 (7 bases). Germline V gene data show CDR1 as PRHDT and CDR2 as FYEKMQ (reference sequence). CDR3 length: 14 residues. The CDR3 coding sequence is TGTGCCAGATTCCGCGGGGGCGGTCACAATGAGCAGATCTTC. Protein product: CARFRGGGHNEQIF.

This clone showed up many times. V usage is TRBV6-1 and J usage is TRBJ2-2; 7 positions match TRBD1. Per the germline V gene, CDR1 is MNHNS and CDR2 is SASEGT. The ends lost 8 bases at V and 4 bases at J; junction bases unmatched: 10. The CDR3 runs 15 residues. The CDR3 region is CASCLTGSSTGELFF. CDR3 nucleotides: TGTGCCAGCTGCTTGACAGGGTCCAGCACCGGGGAGCTGTTTTTT.

A word on this clone: A read error may account for a junction end that differs from germline. The chain carries TRBV9 and TRBJ1-5; the D is unclear. The germline V gene has CDR1 SGDLS and CDR2 YYNGEE. This CDR3 spans 15 amino acids. The CDR3 DNA reads as TGTGACAGCAGCGTAGGAGAAGTTAGCAATGAGCCCCAGCATTTT. Encoded protein: CDSSVGEVSNEPQHF.

A note on this clone: At one of its ends the junction is not consistent with the germline gene, which may arise from a read error. The chain employs TRBV10-3 and TRBJ2-2; 7 nucleotides agree with TRBD2. CDR3 size: 14 residues. Germline V CDR1 and CDR2: ENHRY, SYGVKD. CDR3 sequence: CAPLAGPNTGELLF. CDR3 coding DNA: TGTGCCCCCTTAGCGGGCCCGAACACCGGGGAGCTGTTGTTT.

The J gene is TRBJ1-1, the V gene TRBV10-3; unclear D gene. The CDR3 length is 13 residues. Trimming took off 4 bases at V and 1 base at J, with 7 bases between the two ends. Per the germline V gene, CDR1 is ENHRY and CDR2 is SYGVKD. CDR3 in DNA: TGTGCCATCAGTGGTCAGGAGAACACTGAAGCTTTCTTT. It yields the protein CAISGQENTEAFF.

This clone was recorded at least ten times. This rearrangement joins TRBV2 to TRBJ2-2; D call uncertain. The CDR3 length is 12 residues. V lost 8 bases to trimming and J lost 4 bases, with 8 bases between them. CDR1 is SNHLY, CDR2 FYNNEI, per germline. CDR3 DNA sequence: TGTGCCAGCGGGCTGGCCACCGGGGAGCTGTTTTTT. Its protein is CASGLATGELFF.

This clone was picked up one time. One end of the junction fails to match germline, which may point to a read error. V gene TRBV5-4 combines with J gene TRBJ1-1; 7 bases map to TRBD1. CDR3 length: 18 amino acids. The germline V gene encodes CDR1 SGHNT and CDR2 YYREEE (reference sequence). Here the CDR3 reads CASSLRFGSGGMNTEGFF. The CDR3 region has the DNA TGTGCCAGCAGCTTACGTTTCGGTTCAGGGGGGATGAACACGGAAGGTTTCTTT.

The chain is built from TRBV11-2 and TRBJ1-2; no firm D call. The CDR3 is 15 residues long. Germline V gives CDR1 SGHAT, CDR2 FQNNGV. Trimming removed 0 bases from V and 6 bases from J, with 14 bases in between. CDR3 coding DNA: TGTGCCAGCAGCTTAGACGGGTGGCGGCCCGATGGCTACACCTTC. Translating gives CASSLDGWRPDGYTF.

This chain uses TRBV4-3 with TRBJ2-7; tentative D call: TRBD1 (5 bases). The germline V gene encodes CDR1 LGHNA and CDR2 YSLEER. The CDR3 has 16 amino acids. The V end was cut by 1 base, the J end by 6 bases, with 19 bases between. The CDR3 loop reads CASSQGRGQEELEQYF. The CDR3 DNA is TGCGCCAGCAGCCAAGGAAGGGGCCAAGAGGAGCTCGAGCAGTACTTC.

In regard to this clone: One junction end does not reproduce the germline sequence, and a read error may be involved. The chain uses TRBV20-1 and TRBJ1-1; D may be TRBD1 (6 bases). Germline CDR1 reads DFQATT; CDR2 reads SNEGSKA (reference sequence). The CDR3 is 15 residues long. The CDR3 region has the DNA TGCAGTGCTTCACCAGGGCGCGCGGGGGACACTGAAGCTTTGTTT. It codes for CSASPGRAGDTEALF.

This clone was seen many times. V usage is TRBV2 and J usage is TRBJ2-2; 12 bases are a match to TRBD2. The CDR3 is 14 residues long. Looked up from germline, CDR1 is SNHLY and CDR2 is FYNNEI. V lost 9 bases to trimming and J lost 6 bases; unmatched junction nucleotides: 5. In nucleotides, the CDR3 is TGTGCCAGTCGGACTAGCGGGGAGGCCGGGGAGCTGTTTTTT. Its translation: CASRTSGEAGELFF.

This clone was observed many times. The rearrangement uses TRBV6-2 or TRBV6-3 and TRBJ1-1; the match to TRBD1 covers 7 bases. The germline gives CDR1 MNHEY, CDR2 SVGEGT. V was clipped by 5 bases and J by 8 bases; unmatched bases: 11. The CDR3 is 14 amino acids. The CDR3 reads CASSGTGTVGEAFF. For the CDR3, the DNA is TGTGCCAGCAGTGGGACTGGGACAGTAGGGGAAGCTTTCTTT.

This clone was counted ten times or more. V gene TRBV12-3 or TRBV12-4 combines with J gene TRBJ2-2; TRBD1 aligns across 10 bases. Germline trimming cut 5 bases from V and 4 bases from J; bases unmatched to any gene: 10. The CDR3 length is 17 residues. DNA of the CDR3: TGTGCCAGCAGTCTTGGGTGGGGACAGGGGTCCACCGGGGAGCTGTTTTTT. Amino acids: CASSLGWGQGSTGELFF.

This clone has only one observation. The V call is TRBV6-4, the J call TRBJ2-3; D is possibly TRBD1 or TRBD2 (5 bases each). Germline V CDR1 and CDR2: MRHNA, SNTAGT. Trimming pared 10 bases from V and 2 bases from J, leaving 19 bases between. The CDR3 runs 15 residues. Written as DNA, the CDR3 is TGTGCCATCGCGCCCGGGGCGACAGACACAGATACGCAGTATTTT. It translates to CAIAPGATDTDTQYF.

V is TRBV7-2 and J is TRBJ2-2; D gene ambiguous. The CDR3 totals 14 residues. V was cut by 4 bases and J by 1 base, with 7 bases left in between. Germline V gene sequence: CDR1 SGHTA, CDR2 FQGNSA. CDR3 in amino acids: CASSSYLNTGELFF. Written as DNA, the CDR3 is TGTGCCAGCAGCTCGTACCTGAACACCGGGGAGCTGTTTTTT.